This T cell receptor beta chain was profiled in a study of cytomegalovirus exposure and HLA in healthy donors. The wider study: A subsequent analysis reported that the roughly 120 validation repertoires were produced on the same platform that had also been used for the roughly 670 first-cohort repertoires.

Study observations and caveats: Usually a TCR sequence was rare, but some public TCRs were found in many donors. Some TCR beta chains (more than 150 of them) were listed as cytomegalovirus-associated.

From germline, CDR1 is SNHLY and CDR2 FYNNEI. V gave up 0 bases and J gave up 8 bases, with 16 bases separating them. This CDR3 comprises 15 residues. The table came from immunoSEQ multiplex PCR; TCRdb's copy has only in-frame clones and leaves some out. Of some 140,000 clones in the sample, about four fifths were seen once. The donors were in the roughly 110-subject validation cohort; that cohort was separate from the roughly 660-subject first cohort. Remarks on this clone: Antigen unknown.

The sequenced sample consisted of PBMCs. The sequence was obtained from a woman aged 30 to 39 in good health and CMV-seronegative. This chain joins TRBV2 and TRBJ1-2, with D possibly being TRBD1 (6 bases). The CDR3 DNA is TGTGCCAGCAGTGAAGCGATACTGGACAGCGGAGGCTACACCTTC. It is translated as CASSEAILDSGGYTF.